A selection of T cell receptor beta chains follows, all from one sample in a study of blood T cells in healthy people across ages. TCRdb re-called the 5' RACE reads with MiXCR, one entry per CDR3 protein. There are around 1,600,000 distinct CDR3 sequences in the sample; around 40% occur only once, and under 5% lies in the top ten. Specimen: blood. All receptors come from a woman between 18 and 29 years old in good health. Both conserved end residues are part of each CDR3. Each record gives: clone size, J gene, D gene, CDR3 length, V gene, CDR3 protein, CDR3 DNA. The D gene is left open where the match is weak. Clone size is not always given. Where it is, it says once, few, many or a class for expanded clones.

NA TRBJ1-6 NA 16 TRBV12-3/TRBV12-4 CASSSSGRDYNSPLHF TGTGCCAGCAGTTCCTCGGGCAGGGACTATAATTCACCCCTCCACTTT
once TRBJ2-7 NA 14 TRBV5-1 CASSYRDFSYEQYF TGCGCCAGCAGCTACCGGGACTTCTCCTACGAGCAGTACTTC
NA TRBJ2-1 NA 13 TRBV9 CASSLLPYNEQFF TGTGCCAGCAGCCTCCTGCCCTACAATGAGCAGTTCTTC
NA TRBJ1-2 NA 13 TRBV5-4 CASSSQLDYGYTF TGTGCCAGCAGCTCGCAATTGGACTATGGCTACACCTTC
once TRBJ2-1 NA 15 TRBV4-3 CASSQDVTALWTQFF TGCGCCAGCAGCCAAGATGTGACGGCGCTGTGGACCCAGTTCTTC
NA TRBJ2-5 TRBD2 15 TRBV11-2 CASTHILAAQETQYF TGTGCCAGCACCCACATCCTAGCGGCCCAAGAGACCCAGTACTTC
NA TRBJ2-7 TRBD1 14 TRBV5-1 CASSQTGGPYEQYF TGCGCCAGCAGCCAGACAGGGGGCCCCTACGAGCAGTACTTC
few TRBJ1-1 NA 15 TRBV5-1 CASSFFGPRDTEAFF TGCGCCAGCAGCTTTTTCGGCCCCCGGGACACTGAAGCTTTCTTT
NA TRBJ1-2 TRBD1 17 TRBV4-3 CASSHAGDRGPWHGYTF TGCGCCAGCAGCCACGCAGGGGACAGGGGGCCCTGGCATGGCTACACCTTC
few TRBJ1-2 NA 15 TRBV4-3 CASSPRYRTEYGYTF TGCGCCAGCAGCCCAAGATATAGGACAGAATATGGCTACACCTTC
NA TRBJ2-1 TRBD2 16 TRBV7-2 CASSLAALAGNNEQFF TGTGCCAGCAGCTTAGCCGCACTAGCGGGGAACAATGAGCAGTTCTTC
many TRBJ2-3 TRBD1 14 TRBV10-3 CASRPGQGTDTQYF TGTGCCTCCCGCCCAGGACAGGGGACAGATACGCAGTATTTT
once TRBJ2-7 NA 14 TRBV7-9 CASSPERLWGVQYF TGTGCCAGCAGCCCGGAGCGACTTTGGGGTGTGCAGTACTTC
NA TRBJ2-3 TRBD1 16 TRBV6-5 CASSYRDRGRADTQYF TGTGCCAGCAGTTACCGGGACAGGGGGCGGGCAGATACGCAGTATTTT
NA TRBJ2-7 TRBD1 17 TRBV4-3 CASSHTKRGTGSHEQYF TGCGCCAGCAGCCATACCAAGAGAGGGACAGGGAGCCACGAGCAGTACTTC
few TRBJ2-3 NA 15 TRBV3-1 CASSQDYASTDTQYF TGTGCCAGCAGCCAGGACTACGCTAGCACAGATACGCAGTATTTT
medium-sized TRBJ2-3 NA 14 TRBV12-3/TRBV12-4 CASSFGGAGDTQYF TGTGCCAGCAGTTTTGGGGGGGCCGGAGATACGCAGTATTTT
few TRBJ1-5 NA 15 TRBV5-1 CASSLVGADNQPQHF TGCGCCAGCAGCTTGGTCGGGGCCGACAATCAGCCCCAGCATTTT
NA TRBJ2-7 NA 14 TRBV6-2/TRBV6-3 CASSYTGWRYEQYF TGTGCCAGCAGTTACACAGGGTGGAGGTACGAGCAGTACTTC
NA TRBJ2-7 TRBD1 13 TRBV20-1 CSARRPDRGEQYF TGCAGTGCTAGACGACCGGACAGGGGCGAGCAGTACTTC
few TRBJ2-2 TRBD1 16 TRBV5-1 CASSTAGTGNTGELFF TGCGCCAGCAGCACCGCCGGGACAGGGAACACCGGGGAGCTGTTTTTT
NA TRBJ1-4 NA 18 TRBV7-6 CASSYFPRGRGTNEKLFF TGTGCCAGCAGCTATTTTCCCAGGGGCAGGGGAACTAATGAAAAACTGTTTTTT
few TRBJ2-5 TRBD1 15 TRBV5-1 CASSQQGARNNEQYF TGCGCCAGCAGTCAACAGGGGGCGCGGAACAATGAGCAGTACTTC
NA TRBJ2-3 NA 14 TRBV20-1 CSAGLGGSTDTQYF TGCAGTGCTGGACTAGGGGGTAGCACAGATACGCAGTATTTT
NA TRBJ2-1 TRBD2 15 TRBV6-5 CASSYDGTSETSRFF TGTGCCAGCAGTTATGACGGGACTAGCGAGACGAGTAGGTTCTTC
few TRBJ2-4 NA 14 TRBV2 CASSAAGAKNIQYF TGTGCCAGCAGTGCAGCGGGAGCCAAAAACATTCAGTACTTC
few TRBJ1-2 NA 12 TRBV12-3/TRBV12-4 CASSFGHYGYTF TGTGCCAGCAGTTTCGGCCACTATGGCTACACCTTC
NA TRBJ1-4 NA 16 TRBV6-5 CASSYSWGSEGEKLFF TGTGCCAGCAGTTACTCCTGGGGCTCCGAGGGGGAAAAACTGTTTTTT